This entry concerns a single T cell receptor beta chain. Antigen: not known. The sample originates from a study of CD8+CD57+ T cells in acquired aplastic anemia. Study-level information: Mean yield of DNA from sorted CD4+ and CD8+ cells was approximately 3 ug. Regarding the study as a whole: Patients and controls were found to share twenty-nine CD8+ CDR3 sequences.

The CDR3 is made up of 13 amino acids. V lost 1 base, J lost 0 bases, and 3 bases lay in between. Germline V lookup: CDR1 DFQATT, CDR2 SNEGSKA (reference sequence). TCR beta VDJ and CDR3 were profiled, and genomic DNA was the template. One entry per CDR3 protein, called by TCRdb with MiXCR from the reads. This sample has 200,000 or so distinct CDR3 sequences, with around three fifths found just once. The chain carries TRBV20-1 and TRBJ2-2; D gene unclear. This TCR was sampled from a human donor with severe aplastic anemia or a healthy control (not recorded which). Input material: sorted CD4+, CD8+, or CD8+CD57+ T cells (not recorded which) from PBMCs. The CDR3 loop is CSARAANTGELFF. The CDR3 DNA reads as TGCAGTGCTAGAGCGGCGAACACCGGGGAGCTGTTTTTT.